This paragraph reports one TCR beta chain. Antigen: not known. Researchers ran the PCR with 60 Vbeta and 13 Jbeta primers. Produced via immunoSEQ multiplex PCR; TCRdb's table is partial and in-frame only. The sample yields 200,000 to 250,000 clones, around 76% seen once. The data derive from a study of cytomegalovirus exposure and HLA in healthy donors. For the study at large: In an early release, HLA-typed donors contributed roughly 85 million unique TCR sequences.

General study points: Later analysis suggested most CMV-associated TCR beta chains were HLA-restricted.

The CDR3 runs to 15 residues. Trimming cost V 7 bases and J 1 base; bases outside gene matches: 8. The V gene's germline CDR1 is SGHRS and CDR2 YFSETQ. V and J are TRBV5-1 and TRBJ2-5; 9 nucleotides align to TRBD1. The receptor was isolated from a woman aged 40 to 55 in good health and CMV-seropositive. Specimen: PBMCs. CDR3: CASGSGTGPQETQYF. DNA of the CDR3: TGCGCCAGCGGATCCGGGACAGGGCCCCAAGAGACCCAGTACTTC.